These T cell receptor beta chains were read from a single sample in a study of PD-1 blockade in classical Hodgkin lymphoma. The repertoire was sequenced with immunoSEQ multiplex PCR; TCRdb's copy has only in-frame clones and lacks some. The sample includes more than 35,000 clones, over 65% of them seen just once. The sequenced sample was peripheral blood mononuclear cells (PBMCs), obtained before the second cycle of nivolumab. The receptors were sampled from a human donor with classical Hodgkin lymphoma. Each CDR3 is given with its conserved first and last residue. Fields, in order: J gene, clone size, D gene, V gene, CDR3 protein, CDR3 DNA. A D gene is named only where the DNA matches it firmly. The listing skips clone size in some rows; elsewhere it reads once, few, many or a size class.

J gene: TRBJ2-7; clone size: -; D gene: -; V gene: TRBV2; CDR3 protein: CASRRLDRGVYEQYF; CDR3 DNA: TGTGCCAGCAGGCGGCTGGACAGAGGGGTCTACGAGCAGTACTTC
J gene: TRBJ1-4; clone size: -; D gene: -; V gene: TRBV5-6; CDR3 protein: CASSSGGNEKLFF; CDR3 DNA: TGTGCCAGCAGCTCCGGGGGGAATGAAAAACTGTTTTTT
J gene: TRBJ2-1; clone size: once; D gene: -; V gene: TRBV9; CDR3 protein: CASSHPEGAGNEQFF; CDR3 DNA: TGTGCCAGCAGCCATCCTGAGGGGGCGGGAAATGAGCAGTTCTTC
J gene: TRBJ2-5; clone size: -; D gene: TRBD2; V gene: TRBV5-4; CDR3 protein: CASSRTSGQETQYF; CDR3 DNA: TGTGCCAGCAGTAGGACTAGCGGCCAAGAGACCCAGTACTTC
J gene: TRBJ2-3; clone size: -; D gene: -; V gene: TRBV7-2; CDR3 protein: CASSLDFRPDTQYF; CDR3 DNA: TGTGCCAGCAGCTTAGATTTCCGGCCAGATACGCAGTATTTT
J gene: TRBJ1-5; clone size: few; D gene: -; V gene: TRBV9; CDR3 protein: CASSVAGRDNQPQHF; CDR3 DNA: TGTGCCAGCAGCGTAGCAGGTAGGGACAATCAGCCCCAGCATTTT
J gene: TRBJ2-3; clone size: -; D gene: TRBD1; V gene: TRBV18; CDR3 protein: CASSPLPNAGGVDTQYF; CDR3 DNA: TGTGCCAGCTCACCACTTCCCAACGCAGGGGGCGTAGATACGCAGTATTTT
J gene: TRBJ1-6; clone size: few; D gene: -; V gene: TRBV7-9; CDR3 protein: CASSFVVDSPLHF; CDR3 DNA: TGTGCCAGCAGCTTCGTGGTGGATTCACCCCTCCACTTT
J gene: TRBJ1-5; clone size: -; D gene: -; V gene: TRBV6-5; CDR3 protein: CASRRRGEPQHF; CDR3 DNA: TGTGCCAGCAGGAGACGGGGCGAGCCCCAGCATTTT
J gene: TRBJ2-7; clone size: once; D gene: TRBD1; V gene: TRBV4-2; CDR3 protein: CASSQARDRVYEQYF; CDR3 DNA: TGTGCCAGCAGCCAAGCCCGGGACAGAGTCTACGAGCAGTACTTC
J gene: TRBJ2-2; clone size: -; D gene: -; V gene: TRBV4-3; CDR3 protein: CASSQEMTGELFF; CDR3 DNA: TGCGCCAGCAGCCAAGAGATGACCGGGGAGCTGTTTTTT
J gene: TRBJ1-4; clone size: -; D gene: -; V gene: TRBV19; CDR3 protein: CASRTALRKATNEKLFF; CDR3 DNA: TGTGCCAGTAGAACGGCTCTGCGCAAAGCAACTAATGAAAAACTGTTTTTT
J gene: TRBJ2-2; clone size: -; D gene: TRBD1; V gene: TRBV28; CDR3 protein: CASSPRYGTANTGELFF; CDR3 DNA: TGTGCCAGCAGTCCCCGTTACGGGACAGCTAACACCGGGGAGCTGTTTTTT
J gene: TRBJ1-1; clone size: medium-sized; D gene: -; V gene: TRBV18; CDR3 protein: CASSSLDDAFF; CDR3 DNA: TGTGCCAGCTCATCTCTAGATGACGCTTTCTTT
J gene: TRBJ1-2; clone size: -; D gene: TRBD1; V gene: TRBV5-1; CDR3 protein: CASSGGTGLGTYTF; CDR3 DNA: TGCGCCAGCAGCGGCGGGACAGGTTTGGGTACCTACACCTTC
J gene: TRBJ1-2; clone size: -; D gene: TRBD1; V gene: TRBV7-9; CDR3 protein: CASSSGTGGYGYTF; CDR3 DNA: TGTGCCAGCAGCTCTGGGACAGGGGGATATGGCTACACCTTC
J gene: TRBJ2-7; clone size: -; D gene: -; V gene: TRBV27; CDR3 protein: CASSLRQGMTYEQYF; CDR3 DNA: TGTGCCAGCAGTTTAAGGCAGGGGATGACCTACGAGCAGTACTTC
J gene: TRBJ2-6; clone size: -; D gene: -; V gene: TRBV5-1; CDR3 protein: CASSLGLGMGGANVLTF; CDR3 DNA: TGCGCCAGCAGCCTGGGCTTGGGGATGGGCGGGGCCAACGTCCTGACTTTC
J gene: TRBJ2-3; clone size: -; D gene: TRBD2; V gene: TRBV5-4; CDR3 protein: CASSRELAGSKATQYF; CDR3 DNA: TGTGCCAGCAGCCGCGAACTAGCGGGGTCTAAAGCTACGCAGTATTTT
J gene: TRBJ2-5; clone size: -; D gene: TRBD1; V gene: TRBV27; CDR3 protein: CASSWTGGPLQETQYF; CDR3 DNA: TGTGCCAGCAGTTGGACAGGGGGACCCTTACAAGAGACCCAGTACTTC
J gene: TRBJ2-7; clone size: -; D gene: -; V gene: TRBV9; CDR3 protein: CASSVAGEPYYEQYF; CDR3 DNA: TGTGCCAGCAGCGTAGCAGGGGAGCCTTACTACGAGCAGTACTTC
J gene: TRBJ1-4; clone size: -; D gene: -; V gene: TRBV18; CDR3 protein: CASSPLTNEKLFF; CDR3 DNA: TGTGCCAGCTCACCTTTAACTAATGAAAAACTGTTTTTT
J gene: TRBJ2-5; clone size: -; D gene: TRBD2; V gene: TRBV2; CDR3 protein: CASSALAGGPKSETQYF; CDR3 DNA: TGTGCCAGCAGTGCACTAGCGGGGGGGCCGAAGTCGGAGACCCAGTACTTC
J gene: TRBJ2-3; clone size: few; D gene: TRBD2; V gene: TRBV6-1; CDR3 protein: CASSELAEGDTQYF; CDR3 DNA: TGTGCCAGCAGTGAACTAGCGGAAGGGGATACGCAGTATTTT
J gene: TRBJ1-1; clone size: -; D gene: -; V gene: TRBV7-6; CDR3 protein: CASRRGLVTEAFF; CDR3 DNA: TGTGCCAGCCGGCGGGGTCTGGTTACTGAAGCTTTCTTT
J gene: TRBJ1-2; clone size: -; D gene: -; V gene: TRBV20-1; CDR3 protein: CSANYGYTF; CDR3 DNA: TGCAGTGCTAACTATGGCTACACCTTC
J gene: TRBJ2-5; clone size: -; D gene: TRBD1; V gene: TRBV6-5; CDR3 protein: CASSQQGFLETQYF; CDR3 DNA: TGTGCCAGCAGTCAACAGGGGTTTCTTGAGACCCAGTACTTC
J gene: TRBJ2-2; clone size: -; D gene: TRBD2; V gene: TRBV11-2; CDR3 protein: CASSSPSGGRGGELFF; CDR3 DNA: TGTGCCAGCAGCTCCCCTAGCGGGGGGCGGGGCGGGGAGCTGTTTTTT
J gene: TRBJ1-4; clone size: -; D gene: -; V gene: TRBV5-1; CDR3 protein: CASSLDRGSGEKLFF; CDR3 DNA: TGCGCCAGCAGCTTGGATAGGGGGTCGGGTGAAAAACTGTTTTTT
J gene: TRBJ2-7; clone size: -; D gene: TRBD2; V gene: TRBV2; CDR3 protein: CASSESGLFYEQYF; CDR3 DNA: TGTGCCAGCAGTGAATCGGGACTATTTTACGAGCAGTACTTC
J gene: TRBJ2-2; clone size: few; D gene: TRBD2; V gene: TRBV9; CDR3 protein: CASSPRDYRTGELFF; CDR3 DNA: TGTGCCAGCAGCCCGCGGGACTATCGCACCGGGGAGCTGTTTTTT
J gene: TRBJ2-7; clone size: -; D gene: -; V gene: TRBV9; CDR3 protein: CASSSGYEQYF; CDR3 DNA: TGTGCCAGCAGCTCCGGATACGAGCAGTACTTC
J gene: TRBJ2-7; clone size: -; D gene: TRBD2; V gene: TRBV7-6; CDR3 protein: CASSPTGGAGSYEQYF; CDR3 DNA: TGTGCCAGCAGCCCCACGGGAGGAGCGGGCTCCTACGAGCAGTACTTC
J gene: TRBJ2-1; clone size: once; D gene: TRBD2; V gene: TRBV6-5; CDR3 protein: CASSSLGEGSYNEQFF; CDR3 DNA: TGTGCCAGCAGTTCCTTAGGGGAGGGTTCCTACAATGAGCAGTTCTTC
J gene: TRBJ2-5; clone size: -; D gene: TRBD2; V gene: TRBV7-8; CDR3 protein: CASSLGQTGGAETQYF; CDR3 DNA: TGTGCCAGCAGTTTGGGTCAGACCGGGGGGGCGGAGACCCAGTACTTC
J gene: TRBJ2-3; clone size: -; D gene: TRBD2; V gene: TRBV7-2; CDR3 protein: CASSPQAGGPDTQYF; CDR3 DNA: TGTGCCAGCAGCCCCCAAGCGGGGGGCCCAGATACGCAGTATTTT
J gene: TRBJ2-3; clone size: -; D gene: TRBD2; V gene: TRBV18; CDR3 protein: CASSPSGSYLFTDTQYF; CDR3 DNA: TGTGCCAGCTCACCAAGCGGGAGCTACCTATTCACAGATACGCAGTATTTT
J gene: TRBJ1-3; clone size: -; D gene: -; V gene: TRBV9; CDR3 protein: CASSPTLGNTIYF; CDR3 DNA: TGTGCCAGCAGCCCGACTCTTGGAAACACCATATATTTT
J gene: TRBJ1-5; clone size: -; D gene: TRBD1; V gene: TRBV6-6; CDR3 protein: CASSTDRVGNNQPQHF; CDR3 DNA: TGTGCCAGCAGTACCGACAGGGTCGGGAACAATCAGCCCCAGCATTTT
J gene: TRBJ2-5; clone size: -; D gene: -; V gene: TRBV7-3; CDR3 protein: CASSLRNGETQYF; CDR3 DNA: TGTGCCAGCAGCTTACGGAACGGGGAGACCCAGTACTTC
J gene: TRBJ1-1; clone size: -; D gene: -; V gene: TRBV4-1; CDR3 protein: CASSQVEGGVTEAFF; CDR3 DNA: TGCGCCAGCAGCCAAGTTGAAGGGGGGGTCACTGAAGCTTTCTTT
J gene: TRBJ2-5; clone size: -; D gene: TRBD1; V gene: TRBV29-1; CDR3 protein: CSLGQGARETQYF; CDR3 DNA: TGCAGCCTAGGACAGGGGGCGCGTGAGACCCAGTACTTC
J gene: TRBJ2-3; clone size: -; D gene: -; V gene: TRBV6-5; CDR3 protein: CASSYLDTDTQYF; CDR3 DNA: TGTGCCAGCAGTTACTTGGACACAGATACGCAGTATTTT
J gene: TRBJ2-3; clone size: -; D gene: -; V gene: TRBV18; CDR3 protein: CASLPYSTDTQYF; CDR3 DNA: TGTGCCAGCCTCCCCTATAGCACAGATACGCAGTATTTT
J gene: TRBJ1-2; clone size: -; D gene: TRBD1; V gene: TRBV16; CDR3 protein: CASSQSGQDTIYGYTF; CDR3 DNA: TGTGCCAGCAGCCAATCGGGACAGGATACAATCTATGGCTACACCTTC
J gene: TRBJ1-5; clone size: -; D gene: -; V gene: TRBV7-2; CDR3 protein: CASCVDLNQPQHF; CDR3 DNA: TGTGCCAGCTGTGTGGACCTTAATCAGCCCCAGCATTTT
J gene: TRBJ2-5; clone size: -; D gene: -; V gene: TRBV12-5; CDR3 protein: CASGGVQETQYF; CDR3 DNA: TGTGCTAGTGGGGGTGTCCAAGAGACCCAGTACTTC
J gene: TRBJ1-2; clone size: -; D gene: -; V gene: TRBV4-1; CDR3 protein: CASSQGLGQGGEDYGYTF; CDR3 DNA: TGCGCCAGCAGCCAAGGGCTGGGGCAGGGAGGCGAAGACTATGGCTACACCTTC